A selection of T cell receptor beta chains follows, all from one sample in a study of radiotherapy plus CTLA-4 blockade in lung cancer. Sequenced by immunoSEQ multiplex PCR; TCRdb stores in-frame clones only, minus some. The repertoire holds 45,000 to 55,000 clones, 86% seen once, with around a sixth in the top ten. Sequenced material: peripheral blood, taken from a patient treated with radiotherapy plus ipilimumab. The origin of the receptors is a human donor with non-small cell lung cancer that progressed on radiotherapy plus ipilimumab. Some clones in this sample may be carry-over from other donors' samples. Each CDR3 is given with its conserved first and last residue. The order of the fields is V gene, clone size, D gene, J gene, CDR3 protein, CDR3 DNA. D genes are given only for firm matches. Size is omitted from some rows. Given values are once, few, many or a class for expanded clones.

>TRBV11-2|NA|NA|TRBJ2-7
CASSLGSGNYEQYF
TGTGCCAGCAGCTTAGGTTCAGGGAACTACGAGCAGTACTTC
>TRBV6-5|NA|TRBD2|TRBJ2-3
CASSYSSGGNTDTQYF
TGTGCCAGCAGTTACTCTAGCGGGGGTAATACAGATACGCAGTATTTT
>TRBV2|NA|NA|TRBJ1-2
CASSSTSRHYGYTF
TGTGCCAGCAGTTCCACGTCCAGGCACTATGGCTACACCTTC
>TRBV6-5|NA|NA|TRBJ2-5
CASSYSRTIGETQYF
TGTGCCAGCAGTTACTCGAGGACTATCGGGGAGACCCAGTACTTC
>TRBV7-9|NA|TRBD2|TRBJ2-7
CASSTIRAGGEYEQYF
TGTGCCAGCAGCACTATTAGGGCGGGAGGGGAGTACGAGCAGTACTTC
>TRBV7-9|NA|TRBD1|TRBJ1-4
CASSPRGRIEDNEKLFF
TGTGCCAGCAGCCCAAGGGGGCGAATCGAGGATAATGAAAAACTGTTTTTT
>TRBV6-4|NA|NA|TRBJ2-2
CASSHTNTGELFF
TGTGCCAGCAGTCACACGAACACCGGGGAGCTGTTTTTT
>TRBV5-1|NA|TRBD1|TRBJ2-1
CASSLTGVSYNEQFF
TGCGCCAGCAGCTTGACAGGGGTAAGCTACAATGAGCAGTTCTTC
>TRBV5-1|NA|NA|TRBJ1-4
CASSSGQLRLEKLFF
TGCGCCAGCAGCTCCGGACAACTCCGCCTTGAAAAACTGTTTTTT
>TRBV7-8|few|NA|TRBJ2-5
CASSFYKETQYF
TGTGCCAGCAGCTTTTATAAAGAGACCCAGTACTTC
>TRBV19|NA|TRBD1|TRBJ1-3
CASSIARQGNSGNTIYF
TGTGCCAGTAGTATAGCCCGACAGGGTAACTCTGGAAACACCATATATTTT
>TRBV6-5|once|TRBD2|TRBJ2-1
CASSVLAGNRDEQFF
TGTGCCAGCAGTGTTCTAGCGGGAAACCGGGATGAGCAGTTCTTC
>TRBV2|NA|NA|TRBJ1-1
CASSRQSLRTEAFF
TGTGCCAGCAGTCGACAGTCTTTAAGGACTGAAGCTTTCTTT
>TRBV5-5|NA|NA|TRBJ1-1
CASRDSLNTEAFF
TGTGCCAGCAGGGACTCATTGAACACTGAAGCTTTCTTT
>TRBV12-5|NA|TRBD1|TRBJ2-7
CASGRTGIEQYF
TGTGCTAGTGGACGGACAGGGATCGAGCAGTACTTC
>TRBV19|NA|NA|TRBJ1-3
CVNRDIWDTIYF
TGTGTGAACAGGGATATTTGGGACACCATATATTTT
>TRBV4-2|NA|TRBD1|TRBJ2-7
CASSQDLDRAYEQYF
TGTGCCAGCAGCCAAGATCTAGACAGGGCATACGAGCAGTACTTC
>TRBV5-6|NA|TRBD2|TRBJ2-5
CASSWMTSAVSETQYF
TGTGCCAGCAGCTGGATGACTAGCGCCGTCTCAGAGACCCAGTACTTC
>TRBV6-6|NA|NA|TRBJ2-7
CASSYSVAFHHEQYF
TGTGCCAGCAGTTACTCAGTAGCCTTTCATCACGAGCAGTACTTC
>TRBV27|few|TRBD1|TRBJ1-2
CASRGGQFNYGYTF
TGTGCCAGCAGAGGGGGACAGTTTAACTATGGCTACACCTTC
>TRBV5-1|NA|TRBD1|TRBJ1-1
CASSLDGQGFEAFF
TGCGCCAGCAGCTTGGACGGACAGGGGTTTGAAGCTTTCTTT
>TRBV7-3|NA|NA|TRBJ1-1
CASSTGGTEAFF
TGTGCCAGCAGCACCGGGGGGACTGAAGCTTTCTTT
>TRBV28|NA|TRBD1|TRBJ1-2
CASRDTGAAGYTF
TGTGCCAGCAGAGACACAGGGGCGGCTGGCTACACCTTC
>TRBV4-3|NA|TRBD2|TRBJ2-2
CASSLISGGTGELFF
TGCGCCAGCAGCCTAATTAGCGGGGGCACCGGGGAGCTGTTTTTT
>TRBV6-1|NA|NA|TRBJ2-5
CASSELFETQYF
TGTGCCAGCAGTGAACTGTTTGAGACCCAGTACTTC
>TRBV30|NA|NA|TRBJ2-2
CAWSVGGYTGELFF
TGTGCCTGGAGTGTAGGAGGTTACACCGGGGAGCTGTTTTTT
>TRBV10-1|NA|TRBD1|TRBJ2-1
CASSEQTGNEQFF
TGCGCCAGCAGTGAGCAGACAGGGAATGAGCAGTTCTTC
>TRBV4-2|NA|TRBD2|TRBJ2-3
CASSQDLLAGKRTDTQYF
TGTGCCAGCAGCCAAGATCTCCTAGCGGGGAAACGCACAGATACGCAGTATTTT
>TRBV28|once|NA|TRBJ1-1
CASSLPPGRLAEAFF
TGTGCCAGCAGTTTACCGCCAGGGAGGTTAGCTGAAGCTTTCTTT
>TRBV2|NA|TRBD1|TRBJ1-1
CASSGQGRSEAFF
TGTGCCAGCAGTGGACAGGGGAGGAGTGAAGCTTTCTTT
>TRBV7-9|NA|TRBD2|TRBJ2-3
CASSSTSGSGTDTQYF
TGTGCCAGCAGCTCGACTAGCGGGAGCGGTACAGATACGCAGTATTTT
>TRBV15|NA|TRBD1|TRBJ2-5
CATSRENRGTQYF
TGTGCCACCAGCAGAGAGAACAGGGGGACCCAGTACTTC
>TRBV7-6|NA|TRBD1|TRBJ1-1
CASSIGTGLNTEAFF
TGTGCCAGCAGCATCGGGACAGGGTTGAACACTGAAGCTTTCTTT
>TRBV6-1|NA|TRBD2|TRBJ2-1
CASSGTRYNEQFF
TGTGCCAGCAGTGGGACTAGGTACAATGAGCAGTTCTTC
>TRBV5-1|NA|NA|TRBJ2-7
CASSLNTGTYEQYF
TGCGCCAGCAGCCTCAATACAGGGACCTACGAGCAGTACTTC
>TRBV5-1|NA|TRBD1|TRBJ1-2
CASSLTTGVYGYTF
TGCGCCAGCAGCCTAACAACAGGGGTCTATGGCTACACCTTC
>TRBV5-6|NA|NA|TRBJ2-5
CASSLGLLQETQYF
TGTGCCAGCAGCTTGGGATTGCTACAAGAGACCCAGTACTTC
>TRBV5-1|many|TRBD1|TRBJ2-7
CASSSSTGPFYEQYF
TGCGCCAGCAGCTCTTCGACAGGGCCTTTCTACGAGCAGTACTTC
>TRBV7-2|NA|TRBD2|TRBJ2-3
CASSLEGTSGRFLNTQYF
TGTGCCAGCAGCTTAGAAGGGACTAGCGGGAGATTCCTAAATACGCAGTATTTT
>TRBV11-2|NA|TRBD1|TRBJ2-7
CASSLEIYADRGHEQYF
TGTGCCAGCAGCTTAGAAATATATGCGGACAGGGGCCACGAGCAGTACTTC
>TRBV5-1|NA|NA|TRBJ2-3
CASSLGAATATDTQYF
TGCGCCAGCAGCTTGGGGGCAGCCACTGCCACAGATACGCAGTATTTT
>TRBV5-1|NA|NA|TRBJ2-7
CASSLGGAGYEQYF
TGCGCCAGCAGCTTGGGTGGTGCGGGCTACGAGCAGTACTTC
>TRBV30|few|TRBD1|TRBJ2-2
CAWEPQVGTANTGELFF
TGTGCCTGGGAACCCCAGGTCGGGACAGCGAACACCGGGGAGCTGTTTTTT
>TRBV27|once|TRBD2|TRBJ2-1
CASRMGLAGIKDEQFF
TGTGCCAGCAGGATGGGACTAGCGGGAATTAAGGATGAGCAGTTCTTC
>TRBV14|NA|TRBD1|TRBJ2-3
CASSHSGTGNWEDTQYF
TGTGCCAGCAGCCACTCCGGGACAGGGAATTGGGAAGATACGCAGTATTTT
>TRBV7-2|NA|TRBD2|TRBJ2-7
CASSLYEAGEYEQYF
TGTGCCAGCAGCTTATATGAGGCGGGGGAGTACGAGCAGTACTTC
>TRBV2|NA|TRBD1|TRBJ1-2
CASRRFKGQGPLSGYTF
TGTGCCAGCAGGAGGTTCAAGGGACAGGGGCCGTTGAGTGGCTACACCTTC
>TRBV4-1|NA|NA|TRBJ1-5
CASSLQGGNQPQHF
TGCGCCAGCAGTCTACAGGGAGGCAATCAGCCCCAGCATTTT
>TRBV2|NA|NA|TRBJ1-5
CASSETRLSNQPQHF
TGTGCCAGCAGTGAAACCAGACTTAGCAATCAGCCCCAGCATTTT
>TRBV5-1|NA|TRBD2|TRBJ2-1
CASSGTSGTYEQFF
TGCGCCAGCAGCGGGACTAGCGGTACATATGAGCAGTTCTTC